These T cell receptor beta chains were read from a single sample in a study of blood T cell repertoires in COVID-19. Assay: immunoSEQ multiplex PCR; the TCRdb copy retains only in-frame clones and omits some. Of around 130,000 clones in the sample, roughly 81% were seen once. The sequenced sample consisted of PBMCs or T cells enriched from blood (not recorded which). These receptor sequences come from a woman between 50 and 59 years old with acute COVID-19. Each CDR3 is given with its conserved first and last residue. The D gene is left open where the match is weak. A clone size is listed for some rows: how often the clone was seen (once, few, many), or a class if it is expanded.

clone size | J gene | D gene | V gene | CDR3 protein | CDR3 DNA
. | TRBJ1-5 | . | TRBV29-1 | CSVRGSNQPQHF | TGCAGCGTTAGGGGTAGCAATCAGCCCCAGCATTTT
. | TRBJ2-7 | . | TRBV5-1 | CASSPGDYEQYF | TGCGCCAGCAGCCCAGGGGACTACGAGCAGTACTTC
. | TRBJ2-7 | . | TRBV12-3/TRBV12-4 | CASSFFVGGQYF | TGTGCCAGCAGTTTCTTCGTGGGGGGACAGTACTTC
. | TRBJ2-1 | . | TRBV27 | CASSPFGKSYEQFF | TGTGCCAGCAGCCCTTTCGGGAAATCCTATGAGCAGTTCTTC
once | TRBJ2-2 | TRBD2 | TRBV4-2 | CASSQESPGTSGQNTGELFF | TGTGCCAGCAGCCAAGAATCCCCCGGGACTAGCGGGCAGAACACCGGGGAGCTGTTTTTT
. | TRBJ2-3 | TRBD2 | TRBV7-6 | CASSSTPSGDTDTQYF | TGTGCCAGCAGCTCCACCCCTAGCGGAGACACAGATACGCAGTATTTT
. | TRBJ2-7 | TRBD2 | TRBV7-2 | CASSLDPGLADYEQYF | TGTGCCAGCAGCCTCGACCCGGGACTAGCGGACTACGAGCAGTACTTC
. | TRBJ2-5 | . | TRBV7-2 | CASSPGFQRETQYF | TGTGCCAGCAGCCCGGGGTTTCAAAGGGAGACCCAGTACTTC
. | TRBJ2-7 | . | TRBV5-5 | CASSLTGTRGYEQYF | TGTGCCAGCAGCTTAACCGGGACACGGGGCTACGAGCAGTACTTC
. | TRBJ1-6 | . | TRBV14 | CASSQGASYNSPLHF | TGTGCCAGCAGCCAAGGGGCCTCCTATAATTCACCCCTCCACTTT
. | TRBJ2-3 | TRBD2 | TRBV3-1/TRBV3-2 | CASSQGLASDTQYF | TGTGCCAGCAGCCAGGGACTAGCGTCAGATACGCAGTATTTT
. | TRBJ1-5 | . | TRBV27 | CASSLNRNSNQPQHF | TGTGCCAGCAGTTTAAACAGAAATAGCAATCAGCCCCAGCATTTT
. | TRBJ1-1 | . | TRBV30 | CAWNRAANTEAFF | TGTGCCTGGAACAGGGCAGCGAACACTGAAGCTTTCTTT
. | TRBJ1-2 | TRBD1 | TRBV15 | CATRAGTVTHGYTF | TGTGCCACCAGGGCGGGGACAGTTACTCATGGCTACACCTTC
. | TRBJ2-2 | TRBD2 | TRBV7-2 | CASSLRTSGSIGELFF | TGTGCCAGCAGCCTGAGGACTAGCGGGAGTATCGGGGAGCTGTTTTTT
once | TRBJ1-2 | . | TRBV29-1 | CSVGQLDGYTF | TGCAGCGTTGGACAGTTGGATGGCTACACCTTC
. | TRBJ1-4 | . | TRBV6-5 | CASSYFGGVANEKLFF | TGTGCCAGCAGTTACTTCGGGGGTGTTGCTAATGAAAAACTGTTTTTT
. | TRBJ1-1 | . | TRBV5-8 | CASSYSGTLNTEAFF | TGTGCCAGCAGCTATTCCGGGACTTTGAACACTGAAGCTTTCTTT
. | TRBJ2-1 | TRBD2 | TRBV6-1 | CASSEVTSGRVEQFF | TGTGCCAGCAGTGAAGTTACTAGCGGGAGAGTTGAGCAGTTCTTC
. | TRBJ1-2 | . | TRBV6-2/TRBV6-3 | CASSLGTNYGYTF | TGTGCCAGCAGCCTCGGGACTAACTATGGCTACACCTTC
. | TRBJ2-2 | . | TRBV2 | CASRDPDFNTGELFF | TGTGCCAGCAGGGATCCAGACTTCAACACCGGGGAGCTGTTTTTT
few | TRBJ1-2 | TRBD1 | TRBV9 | CASSVVPTGGYGYTF | TGTGCCAGCAGCGTAGTCCCCACAGGGGGTTATGGCTACACCTTC
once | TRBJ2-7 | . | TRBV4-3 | CASSQDGGSYYEQYF | TGCGCCAGCAGCCAAGATGGGGGGTCGTATTACGAGCAGTACTTC
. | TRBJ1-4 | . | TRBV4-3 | CASSQDQSNEKLFF | TGCGCCAGCAGCCAAGATCAGTCTAATGAAAAACTGTTTTTT
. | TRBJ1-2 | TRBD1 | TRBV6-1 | CASSDPGQGGNYGYTF | TGTGCCAGCAGTGACCCAGGACAGGGGGGCAACTATGGCTACACCTTC
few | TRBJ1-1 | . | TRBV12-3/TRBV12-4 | CASTHRRVAEAFF | TGTGCCAGCACCCATAGACGGGTGGCGGAAGCTTTCTTT
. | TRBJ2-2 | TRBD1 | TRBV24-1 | CATSDAAGQGNTGELFF | TGTGCCACCAGTGATGCGGCGGGACAGGGGAACACCGGGGAGCTGTTTTTT
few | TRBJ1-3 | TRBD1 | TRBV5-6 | CASSWGQTPGNTIYF | TGTGCCAGCAGCTGGGGACAGACCCCTGGAAACACCATATATTTT
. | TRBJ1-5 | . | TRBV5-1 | CASSLSGSDNQPQHF | TGCGCCAGCAGCTTGTCCGGTTCCGACAATCAGCCCCAGCATTTT
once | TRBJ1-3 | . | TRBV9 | CASSAQGSGNTIYF | TGTGCCAGCAGCGCGCAGGGTTCTGGAAACACCATATATTTT
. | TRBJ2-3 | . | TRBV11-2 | CASSLVFSDTQYF | TGTGCCAGCAGCTTAGTCTTCTCGGATACGCAGTATTTT
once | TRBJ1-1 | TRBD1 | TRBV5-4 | CASSIAGTANTEAFF | TGTGCCAGCAGTATCGCCGGGACAGCGAACACTGAAGCTTTCTTT
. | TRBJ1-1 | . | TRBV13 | CASSPPRQYTMNTEAFF | TGTGCCAGCAGCCCCCCCCGACAGTACACGATGAACACTGAAGCTTTCTTT
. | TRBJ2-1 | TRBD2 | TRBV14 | CASSQSFTSGRVYNEQFF | TGTGCCAGCAGCCAATCATTCACTAGCGGGAGGGTCTACAATGAGCAGTTCTTC
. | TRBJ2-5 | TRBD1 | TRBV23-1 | CASSQSRLRQGRVPGQETQYF | TGCGCCAGCAGTCAATCGCGCCTCCGACAGGGTAGGGTCCCGGGGCAAGAGACCCAGTACTTC
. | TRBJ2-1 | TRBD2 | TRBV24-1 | CATSDSITSGPYNEQFF | TGTGCCACCAGTGATTCAATTACTAGCGGGCCCTACAATGAGCAGTTCTTC
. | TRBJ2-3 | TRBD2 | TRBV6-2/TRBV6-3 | CASSYPREASTDTQYF | TGTGCCAGCAGTTACCCCCGGGAGGCTAGCACAGATACGCAGTATTTT
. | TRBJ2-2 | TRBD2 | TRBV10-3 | CAIQAGVDTGELFF | TGTGCCATCCAGGCGGGGGTGGACACCGGGGAGCTGTTTTTT
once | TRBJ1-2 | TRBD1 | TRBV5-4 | CASSEGTGVSYTF | TGTGCCAGCAGCGAAGGGACAGGGGTGAGCTACACCTTC
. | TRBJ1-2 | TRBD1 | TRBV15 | CATSRDTTGEGYTF | TGTGCCACCAGCAGAGATACGACAGGGGAAGGCTACACCTTC
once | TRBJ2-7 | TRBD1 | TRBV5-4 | CASSFGQGLYEQYF | TGTGCCAGCAGCTTCGGACAGGGTCTCTACGAGCAGTACTTC
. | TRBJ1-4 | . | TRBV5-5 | CASSGRDLGEKLFF | TGTGCCAGCAGCGGGCGGGACCTGGGGGAAAAACTGTTTTTT